This T cell receptor beta chain was sequenced during a study of T cell responses to AZD1222 COVID-19 vaccine. Study in general: Pooled together were second doses at about 4 or about 12 weeks. Study results and caveats: Most donors were white British and more were female, and clonal diversity was possibly underestimated. Nearly half of the spike-specific TCRs reportedly recognize variant regions that carry no mutations. Two AZD1222 doses significantly raised spike-specific TCR breadth and depth over controls.

Clones were read by immunoSEQ multiplex PCR, and TCRdb kept only the in-frame ones, dropping some. The sample shows approximately 100,000 clones, about 90% of them seen only once. As concerns this clone: Its antigen is as yet unknown.

The material was peripheral blood, obtained on day 0 of AZD1222 vaccination. The receptor was isolated from an adult in good health.

The CDR3 spells CASSCDLGAHNEKLFF. CDR3 sequence (DNA): TGTGCCAGCAGCTGCGATCTGGGGGCCCATAATGAAAAACTGTTTTTT. The chain joins TRBV7-7 to TRBJ1-4; D may be TRBD1 (6 bases). The germline V and J ends were trimmed by 4 bases and 4 bases, with 16 bases remaining between them. The CDR3 is made up of 16 amino acids. Germline V gene sequence: CDR1 SSHAT, CDR2 FNYEAQ (reference sequence).